These T cell receptor beta chains were read from a single sample in a study of cytomegalovirus exposure and HLA in healthy donors. Some clones are missing from TCRdb's copy, which holds only in-frame ones; the method was immunoSEQ multiplex PCR. The repertoire holds roughly 200,000 clones, with about three quarters as singletons. Material: PBMCs. The receptor source for this set is a woman aged 25-40 years in good health and CMV-seronegative. Each CDR3 is given with its conserved first and last residue. Each record gives: V gene, D gene, clone size, J gene, CDR3 protein, CDR3 DNA. The D gene is left open where the match is weak. Clone size, where shown, is once, few, many, or a class for clones that have expanded.

V gene: TRBV27; D gene: NA; clone size: NA; J gene: TRBJ2-1; CDR3 protein: CATSLGASYNEQFF; CDR3 DNA: TGTGCCACTTCTTTGGGGGCCTCCTACAATGAGCAGTTCTTC
V gene: TRBV30; D gene: NA; clone size: NA; J gene: TRBJ2-4; CDR3 protein: CAWSGSPKNIQYF; CDR3 DNA: TGTGCCTGGAGTGGCAGTCCCAAAAACATTCAGTACTTC
V gene: TRBV27; D gene: TRBD1; clone size: NA; J gene: TRBJ2-7; CDR3 protein: CASSRSGTGFYEQYF; CDR3 DNA: TGTGCCAGCAGTCGCTCCGGGACAGGATTCTACGAGCAGTACTTC
V gene: TRBV7-3; D gene: NA; clone size: NA; J gene: TRBJ2-7; CDR3 protein: CASSFLREQYF; CDR3 DNA: TGTGCCAGCAGCTTCCTCAGAGAGCAGTACTTC
V gene: TRBV30; D gene: TRBD1; clone size: NA; J gene: TRBJ2-7; CDR3 protein: CACHIPGQGGNEQYF; CDR3 DNA: TGTGCCTGCCACATCCCGGGACAGGGTGGGAACGAGCAGTACTTC
V gene: TRBV7-3; D gene: TRBD1; clone size: NA; J gene: TRBJ2-7; CDR3 protein: CASSPDRGEYYEQYF; CDR3 DNA: TGTGCCAGCAGCCCGGACAGGGGCGAATACTACGAGCAGTACTTC
V gene: TRBV2; D gene: TRBD1; clone size: once; J gene: TRBJ2-2; CDR3 protein: CASLGQGRTGELFF; CDR3 DNA: TGTGCCAGCCTGGGACAGGGACGCACCGGGGAGCTGTTTTTT
V gene: TRBV5-6; D gene: NA; clone size: NA; J gene: TRBJ2-4; CDR3 protein: CASSLGPGVAKNIQYF; CDR3 DNA: TGTGCCAGCAGCTTGGGGCCAGGGGTAGCCAAAAACATTCAGTACTTC
V gene: TRBV7-3; D gene: NA; clone size: few; J gene: TRBJ2-3; CDR3 protein: CASSMGGDTQYF; CDR3 DNA: TGTGCCAGCAGCATGGGGGGAGATACGCAGTATTTT
V gene: TRBV4-1; D gene: NA; clone size: NA; J gene: TRBJ2-1; CDR3 protein: CASAPSAGFYNEQFF; CDR3 DNA: TGCGCCAGCGCCCCTTCGGCGGGATTCTACAATGAGCAGTTCTTC
V gene: TRBV30; D gene: NA; clone size: NA; J gene: TRBJ2-1; CDR3 protein: CAWNQRYDISYNEQFF; CDR3 DNA: TGTGCCTGGAACCAACGGTACGACATCTCCTACAATGAGCAGTTCTTC
V gene: TRBV7-7; D gene: TRBD1; clone size: NA; J gene: TRBJ2-3; CDR3 protein: CASSSGQPYDTQYF; CDR3 DNA: TGTGCCAGCAGCTCGGGACAGCCCTACGATACGCAGTATTTT
V gene: TRBV5-4; D gene: NA; clone size: NA; J gene: TRBJ2-7; CDR3 protein: CASSLGRRSYEQYF; CDR3 DNA: TGTGCCAGCAGCTTGGGGCGGCGCTCCTACGAGCAGTACTTC
V gene: TRBV19; D gene: NA; clone size: once; J gene: TRBJ2-1; CDR3 protein: CASSTLTSTRNEQFF; CDR3 DNA: TGTGCCAGTAGTACCCTGACTAGTACAAGGAATGAGCAGTTCTTC
V gene: TRBV6-9; D gene: NA; clone size: NA; J gene: TRBJ1-2; CDR3 protein: CASARGGYTF; CDR3 DNA: TGTGCCAGCGCCCGGGGTGGCTACACCTTC
V gene: TRBV27; D gene: NA; clone size: few; J gene: TRBJ1-2; CDR3 protein: CASSTPGGAQGYTF; CDR3 DNA: TGTGCCAGCAGTACCCCGGGGGGGGCTCAAGGCTACACCTTC
V gene: TRBV28; D gene: NA; clone size: NA; J gene: TRBJ1-6; CDR3 protein: CASSPPGDYNSPLHF; CDR3 DNA: TGTGCCAGCAGTCCTCCGGGGGATTATAATTCACCCCTCCACTTT
V gene: TRBV10-3; D gene: TRBD1; clone size: NA; J gene: TRBJ2-7; CDR3 protein: CATGTGGGYEQYF; CDR3 DNA: TGTGCCACAGGGACAGGGGGCGGGTACGAGCAGTACTTC
V gene: TRBV6-4; D gene: TRBD1; clone size: NA; J gene: TRBJ1-2; CDR3 protein: CASRPTGDSYGYTF; CDR3 DNA: TGTGCCAGCAGACCGACAGGGGATTCCTATGGCTACACCTTC
V gene: TRBV9; D gene: NA; clone size: NA; J gene: TRBJ1-3; CDR3 protein: CASSGSEGNTIYF; CDR3 DNA: TGTGCCAGCAGCGGATCGGAGGGAAACACCATATATTTT
V gene: TRBV9; D gene: NA; clone size: NA; J gene: TRBJ1-4; CDR3 protein: CASSVDRAGKLFF; CDR3 DNA: TGTGCCAGCAGCGTAGACAGGGCCGGAAAACTGTTTTTT
V gene: TRBV2; D gene: TRBD2; clone size: NA; J gene: TRBJ2-5; CDR3 protein: CASSSREGETQYF; CDR3 DNA: TGTGCCAGCTCCTCGAGGGAGGGGGAGACCCAGTACTTC
V gene: TRBV7-9; D gene: TRBD1; clone size: NA; J gene: TRBJ1-2; CDR3 protein: CASSLDPGQGGYGYTF; CDR3 DNA: TGTGCCAGCAGTTTGGATCCGGGACAGGGAGGCTATGGCTACACCTTC
V gene: TRBV30; D gene: TRBD2; clone size: few; J gene: TRBJ2-4; CDR3 protein: CAWSPPRTSRQNIQYF; CDR3 DNA: TGTGCCTGGAGCCCCCCCCGGACTAGCCGACAAAACATTCAGTACTTC
V gene: TRBV11-2; D gene: TRBD1; clone size: NA; J gene: TRBJ1-4; CDR3 protein: CASSQTGGFGEKLFF; CDR3 DNA: TGTGCCAGCAGCCAAACAGGGGGCTTTGGGGAAAAACTGTTTTTT
V gene: TRBV6-5; D gene: TRBD1; clone size: NA; J gene: TRBJ2-7; CDR3 protein: CASSEDRGPYEQYF; CDR3 DNA: TGTGCCAGCAGTGAAGACAGGGGGCCTTACGAGCAGTACTTC
V gene: TRBV9; D gene: TRBD1; clone size: NA; J gene: TRBJ2-7; CDR3 protein: CASSVEGSNTGTGRESYEQYF; CDR3 DNA: TGTGCCAGCAGCGTGGAGGGATCAAACACCGGGACAGGGAGGGAATCCTACGAGCAGTACTTC
V gene: TRBV7-2; D gene: NA; clone size: NA; J gene: TRBJ2-1; CDR3 protein: CASSLGGTYNNEQFF; CDR3 DNA: TGTGCCAGCAGCTTAGGCGGGACCTATAACAATGAGCAGTTCTTC
V gene: TRBV2; D gene: TRBD1; clone size: NA; J gene: TRBJ1-2; CDR3 protein: CASSVGQGAYGYTF; CDR3 DNA: TGTGCCAGCAGTGTTGGACAGGGGGCCTATGGCTACACCTTC
V gene: TRBV4-2; D gene: NA; clone size: NA; J gene: TRBJ2-3; CDR3 protein: CASSPLPPIEATQYF; CDR3 DNA: TGTGCCAGCAGCCCGCTCCCCCCTATAGAGGCTACGCAGTATTTT
V gene: TRBV27; D gene: NA; clone size: NA; J gene: TRBJ1-1; CDR3 protein: CASSLTGGGFTEAFF; CDR3 DNA: TGTGCCAGCAGTCTGACAGGTGGCGGATTCACTGAAGCTTTCTTT
V gene: TRBV6-5; D gene: NA; clone size: NA; J gene: TRBJ2-7; CDR3 protein: CASSYPPGVTYEQYF; CDR3 DNA: TGTGCCAGCAGTTACCCCCCAGGCGTTACCTACGAGCAGTACTTC
V gene: TRBV19; D gene: NA; clone size: NA; J gene: TRBJ1-1; CDR3 protein: CASSAQRGTEAFF; CDR3 DNA: TGTGCCAGTAGTGCTCAGAGGGGGACTGAAGCTTTCTTT
V gene: TRBV15; D gene: NA; clone size: NA; J gene: TRBJ1-1; CDR3 protein: CATSRDTTEAFF; CDR3 DNA: TGTGCCACCAGCAGGGACACCACTGAAGCTTTCTTT
V gene: TRBV18; D gene: NA; clone size: few; J gene: TRBJ1-1; CDR3 protein: CASSSAGRGNTEAFF; CDR3 DNA: TGTGCCAGCTCATCAGCGGGCCGAGGGAACACTGAAGCTTTCTTT
V gene: TRBV5-4; D gene: TRBD1; clone size: NA; J gene: TRBJ1-2; CDR3 protein: CASSAKTGNYGYTF; CDR3 DNA: TGTGCCAGCAGCGCAAAGACAGGGAACTATGGCTACACCTTC
V gene: TRBV5-6; D gene: NA; clone size: NA; J gene: TRBJ2-2; CDR3 protein: CASSFTGSYTGELFF; CDR3 DNA: TGTGCCAGCAGCTTTACGGGATCTTACACCGGGGAGCTGTTTTTT
V gene: TRBV11-2; D gene: TRBD2; clone size: once; J gene: TRBJ2-3; CDR3 protein: CASVGTSGITGTDTQYF; CDR3 DNA: TGTGCCAGCGTCGGGACTAGCGGGATTACTGGCACAGATACGCAGTATTTT
V gene: TRBV29-1; D gene: NA; clone size: NA; J gene: TRBJ2-3; CDR3 protein: CSVRRRGRESTDTQYF; CDR3 DNA: TGCAGCGTTCGAAGACGGGGGCGGGAGAGCACAGATACGCAGTATTTT
V gene: TRBV11-1; D gene: NA; clone size: NA; J gene: TRBJ1-6; CDR3 protein: CASSLGGYSPLHF; CDR3 DNA: TGTGCCAGCAGCTTGGGGGGATATTCACCCCTCCACTTT
V gene: TRBV29-1; D gene: NA; clone size: NA; J gene: TRBJ2-3; CDR3 protein: CSVRGGGTDTQYF; CDR3 DNA: TGCAGCGTTCGAGGCGGGGGCACAGATACGCAGTATTTT
V gene: TRBV7-2; D gene: NA; clone size: NA; J gene: TRBJ2-3; CDR3 protein: CASSPGGGTDTQYF; CDR3 DNA: TGTGCCAGCAGCCCCGGAGGCGGGACAGATACGCAGTATTTT
V gene: TRBV27; D gene: NA; clone size: NA; J gene: TRBJ2-7; CDR3 protein: CASSLQQGPYEQYF; CDR3 DNA: TGTGCCAGCAGTTTACAACAGGGTCCCTACGAGCAGTACTTC